This TCR beta chain was captured in a study of Ad26.COV2.S vaccination and SARS-CoV-2 variants. Overall study: The COV1001 Ad26.COV2.S trial arm included the donor. Dosing was one shot or two shots 56 days apart.

The treatment was: over 15 received Ad26.COV2.S at low or high dose, single or two shots; 5 received placebo; per-sample allocation not given. It was on day 63 after the first vaccine or placebo injection that samples were taken. An adult of 18-55 years in Boston served as donor. Vaccination used an Ad26 vector expressing Wuhan-strain SARS-CoV-2 spike. Sequenced by immunoSEQ multiplex PCR; TCRdb stores in-frame clones only, minus some. The top ten hold approximately 1.5% of the sample, which has about 680,000 clones, more than 80% seen once. Between the trimmed V and J ends, which lost 9 bases and 6 bases, there was a span of 15 bases. CDR3 length equals 13 residues.

Specimen: peripheral blood, collected in a trial of Ad26.COV2.S vaccine versus placebo. This chain connects TRBV12-3 or TRBV12-4 to TRBJ2-1, with D possibly TRBD1 on 6 matching bases. The TCR was taken from a person aged 18 to 65 who received the Ad26.COV2.S COVID-19 vaccine or a placebo. The CDR3 DNA is TGTGCCAGTAATTACGGGACACCCAATGAGCAGTTCTTC. Its protein is CASNYGTPNEQFF.